This entry concerns a single T cell receptor (beta chain). Repertoires were generated with immunoSEQ multiplex PCR, while TCRdb's copy carries only in-frame clones and drops some. Here the sample spans about 140,000 clones, approximately 79% being singletons. This CDR3 has 14 amino acids. V lost 4 bases and J 5 bases, leaving 14 bases between the germline ends. CDR1 and CDR2 from the germline V gene are SGHNT and YENEEA. The data stem from a study of blood T cell repertoires in COVID-19. Study summary: There were acute and convalescent COVID-19 samples, and they came from the United States, Italy and Spain. T cells, B-cell-depleted T cells, or PBMCs provided the cDNA or gDNA that served as material.

Membership in each cohort depended on participant-reported clinical history. The study counted Cohort 3 donors as recovered given two negative PCRs, clearance, or symptom resolution. V is TRBV11-3 and J is TRBJ1-2; perhaps TRBD1 as D (5 bases). Sequenced input: PBMCs or T cells enriched from blood (not recorded which). The sequence was collected from a woman aged 45-59 years who had recovered from COVID-19. The DNA of the CDR3 is TGTGCCAGCAGCTCCCAGGCCGGGGGGTATGGCTACACCTTC. Translation: CASSSQAGGYGYTF.